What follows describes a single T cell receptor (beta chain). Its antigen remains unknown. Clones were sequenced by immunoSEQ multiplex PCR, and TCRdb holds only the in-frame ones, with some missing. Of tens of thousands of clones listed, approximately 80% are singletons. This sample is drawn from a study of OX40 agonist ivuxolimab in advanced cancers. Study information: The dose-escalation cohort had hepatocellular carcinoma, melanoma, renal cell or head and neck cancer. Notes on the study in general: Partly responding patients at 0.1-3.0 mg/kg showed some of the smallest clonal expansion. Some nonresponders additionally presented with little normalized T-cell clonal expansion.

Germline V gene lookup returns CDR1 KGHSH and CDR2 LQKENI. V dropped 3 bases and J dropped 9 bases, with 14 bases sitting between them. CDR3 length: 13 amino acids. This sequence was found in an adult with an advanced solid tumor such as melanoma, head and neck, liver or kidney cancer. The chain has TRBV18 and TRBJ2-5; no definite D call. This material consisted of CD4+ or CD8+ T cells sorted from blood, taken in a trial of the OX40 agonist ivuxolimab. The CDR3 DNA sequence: TGTGCCAGCTCACCTGGAGAAACCCGGCCCCAGTACTTC. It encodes CASSPGETRPQYF.